This TCR beta chain was sequenced during a study of shared clonotypes between healthy human individuals. The length of the CDR3 is 15 residues. Losses at the gene ends were 4 bases for V and 6 bases for J; bases not matched to a gene: 6. CDR1 and CDR2 (germline): MGHDK, SYGVNS. The assay was run at deep level. Genomic DNA of every subset was divided equally among multiple immunoSEQ plates. Measured with immunoSEQ multiplex PCR; TCRdb has only the in-frame clones, and not every one. Among some 2.1 million clones, around 95% were seen once, and the ten largest hold more than 0.1%. This clonotype was obtained from a man younger than 35 in good health. Material for sequencing was naive CD4+ T cells sorted from blood. Regarding subset: CD45RA+ positively selected. The V and J genes are TRBV25-1 and TRBJ2-7; TRBD2 matches 13 bases. The CDR3 nucleotides are TGTGCCAGCAGTGCCGGACTAGCGGGAGTTGGCGAGCAGTACTTC. This codes for CASSAGLAGVGEQYF.